What follows is one T cell receptor beta chain and its context. What this receptor recognizes is not known. No clone much larger than this one lies a single base away; base qualities are absent. From the cysteine up to the phenylalanine, the CDR3 has a length of 15 residues. Just the 45-base CDR3 DNA is kept, in frame starting at base 1. Sequences MNHEY (CDR1) and SVGAGI (CDR2) are obtained from the germline V gene. Compared with germline, V lacks 5 bases and J lacks 6 bases; bases without a gene match: 5. TCRbeta CDR3 regions were amplified from genomic DNA by means of the immunoSEQ Assay, a bias-controlled multiplex PCR. In the original analysis: The number of nucleated cells in each sample was estimated by amplification of reference gene primers within the assay. Sequence reads were collapsed and filtered to measure the absolute abundance of every unique TCRbeta CDR3 rearrangement. For each sample, productive Simpson clonality was calculated as the square root of Simpson's diversity index across productive rearrangements. The immuneACCESS repertoire file appears here via TCRdb, limited to in-frame rearrangements. These files lack a portion of the clones; in checked studies, under half of the deficit traces to unresolved V genes, and the cause of the others is not known. The D gene and trimming were derived from the DNA, and the V and J assignments and clone size from that table. This sample has some 290,000 clones in its table, and around 90% of those were observed once. The top ten clones comprise less than 3% of the sample.

One collaborating source in Seattle enrolled patients during active infection and followed them longitudinally through the course of disease. The collaborating institutions used their own protocols to collect whole blood in K2EDTA tubes. For TCRbeta analysis, collaborator samples were shipped as frozen whole blood, as isolated PBMCs, or as DNA extracted from either sample type. The data were obtained in a study of blood T cell repertoires in COVID-19 (dated by TCRdb to the early 2020s). For the study in its entirety: Collaborator samples came from the United States, Italy and Spain and covered acute and convalescent phases of COVID-19. The prospective study material was composed of cDNA or gDNA derived from T cells, B-cell-depleted T cells, or PBMCs. The dataset comprised deeply sampled blood TCRbeta repertoires from subjects exposed to, actively infected with, or recovered from COVID-19. The sample metadata nearly always contained a de-identified subject ID, COVID-19 status, age in years and sex. Where available, HLA class I and class II types were taken from metadata supplied by the sample provider and were not determined by assay-based typing. The samples were drawn from two sources: the first 160 participants of the ongoing ImmuneRACE study, and about 1,300 subjects contributed by 6 global collaborators. The repertoires were released in a freely available public database intended as a resource for research on the immune response to SARS-CoV-2. General findings and caveats noted by the study authors: The amount of clinical and demographic metadata varied by source and participant and was provided uncurated.

The receptor was derived from a woman under 40 with COVID-19, enrolled during active disease. The specimen was peripheral blood. Rearrangement joined TRBV6-5 to TRBJ2-1; a stretch of 12 junction bases matches TRBD2. The nucleotide sequence is given as TGTGCCAGCAGTCTCGGACTAGCGGGACCCAATGAGCAGTTCTTC. Its amino acids are CASSLGLAGPNEQFF.